The 11 T cell receptor beta chains reported below all come from one sample, sequenced in a study of cytomegalovirus exposure and HLA in healthy donors. The PCR was carried out with 60 Vbeta primers and 13 Jbeta primers. The assay was immunoSEQ multiplex PCR, and TCRdb's table has in-frame clones only and misses some. The table has more than 85,000 clones, about 77% seen once. The sample comprised PBMCs. These receptors were taken from a woman aged 18-30 years in good health and CMV-seropositive.

The gene calls are TRBV7-8 and TRBJ2-7; 7 nucleotides agree with TRBD1. This CDR3 is built from 15 residues. Germline V CDR1 and CDR2: SGHVS, FQNEAQ. J was trimmed by 0 bases and V by 5 bases; bases with no gene match: 7. The CDR3 DNA follows: TGTGCCAGCAGCCCGGGGACAGTTAGCTCCTACGAGCAGTACTTC. Translating it yields CASSPGTVSSYEQYF.

J is TRBJ1-5 and V is TRBV30, with D unclear. The CDR3 is 14 residues long. Germline loops: CDR1 GTSNPN, CDR2 SVGIG (reference sequence). V lost 2 bases and J lost 0, with 8 bases in between. This chain's CDR3 is CAWSWALSNQPQHF. CDR3 nucleotide sequence: TGTGCCTGGAGTTGGGCACTTAGCAATCAGCCCCAGCATTTT.

The CDR3 nucleotides are TGTGCCTGGAACCTCCAGGGACAGGGGGCCGGCACTGAAGCTTTCTTT. It is translated as CAWNLQGQGAGTEAFF. The gene calls are TRBV30 and TRBJ1-1; 12 bases are shared with TRBD1. Per the germline V gene, CDR1 is GTSNPN and CDR2 is SVGIG (reference sequence). Trimming cost V 4 bases and J 4 bases; bases outside gene matches: 10. CDR3 length: 16 residues.

This clone was counted a single time. The chain is built from TRBV27 and TRBJ2-2, with 8 bases identical to TRBD2. Germline CDR1 and CDR2: MNHEY and SMNVEV (reference sequence). With 0 bases clipped from V and 0 bases from J, the junction kept 0 bases outside the gene matches. The CDR3 extends over 16 amino acids. The CDR3 loop reads CASSLSRGANTGELFF. The DNA for the CDR3 is TGTGCCAGCAGTTTATCGCGGGGGGCGAACACCGGGGAGCTGTTTTTT.

This CDR3 reads CSVDAGGENYGYTF. The CDR3 bases are TGCAGCGTTGATGCAGGGGGCGAGAACTATGGCTACACCTTC. The chain couples TRBV29-1 to TRBJ1-2; 8 bases line up with TRBD1. J lost 2 bases, V lost 3 bases, and 5 bases had no gene match. CDR3 length: 14 amino acids. The germline CDR1 and CDR2 sequences are SQVTM and ANQGSEA.

This clone was detected only a few times. The V and J genes are TRBV28 and TRBJ1-2; unclear D gene. Germline V gives CDR1 MDHEN, CDR2 SYDVKM. With 5 bases removed from V and 8 bases from J, the gap between germline ends came to 15 bases. This CDR3 is built from 13 residues. CDR3 region: CASSVRHLRGYTF. Written as DNA, the CDR3 is TGTGCCAGCAGTGTACGACATCTTCGGGGCTACACCTTC.

This clone was detected only once. V gene TRBV27 combines with J gene TRBJ2-1, with 7 positions matching TRBD2. Germline V gives CDR1 MNHEY, CDR2 SMNVEV (reference sequence). The CDR3 sequence is 15 residues long. Trimming took 3 bases from V and 0 from J; bases not matched to a gene: 2. CDR3 sequence reads: CASSLGRGSYNEQFF. The CDR3 DNA reads TGTGCCAGCAGTTTGGGGAGGGGCTCCTACAATGAGCAGTTCTTC.

This clone appeared a few times. This chain joins TRBV28 and TRBJ1-1; D not certain. CDR1 and CDR2 from the germline V gene are MDHEN and SYDVKM. V lost 1 base and J 9 bases, leaving 15 bases between the germline ends. CDR3 length equals 14 residues. The CDR3 spells CASSLFLVGPQAFF. CDR3 nucleotides: TGTGCCAGCAGTTTATTCCTTGTTGGGCCCCAAGCTTTCTTT.

The rearrangement joins TRBV19 to TRBJ2-3; D gene unclear. The CDR3 runs to 13 residues. CDR1 and CDR2 (germline): LNHDA, SQIVND (reference sequence). Trimming left V 2 bases short and J 2 bases short, with 5 bases between. CDR3 DNA sequence: TGTGCCAGTAGTATATACAACACAGATACGCAGTATTTT. It translates to CASSIYNTDTQYF.

The CDR3 DNA reads TGTGCCAGTAGTTGGGGACTAAAGGAGACCCAGTACTTC. It is translated as CASSWGLKETQYF. The chain joins TRBV19 to TRBJ2-5; 7 nucleotides agree with TRBD2. The trim removed 5 bases at V and 5 bases at J, leaving 5 bases unmatched. The CDR3 has 13 amino acids. Looked up from germline, CDR1 is LNHDA and CDR2 is SQIVND (reference sequence).

V gene TRBV4-3 combines with J gene TRBJ2-1; 12 positions match TRBD2. After removal of 2 bases from V and 7 bases from J, the junction contained 9 bases not matched to a gene. There are 17 residues in the CDR3. Germline V lookup: CDR1 LGHNA, CDR2 YSLEER. The CDR3 coding sequence is TGCGCCAGCAGCCAATATTCCGGGACTAGCGGGTTGAATGAGCAGTTCTTC. Protein: CASSQYSGTSGLNEQFF.